The clone carrying this TCR beta chain was seen a handful of times. The data are from a study of blood T cell repertoires in COVID-19. Study-wide context: COVID-19 samples, acute and convalescent, were from the United States, Italy and Spain.

In the authors' methods: Amplified reference gene primers provided the basis for estimating nucleated cell counts. The repertoire was sequenced with immunoSEQ multiplex PCR; TCRdb's copy has only in-frame clones and lacks some. That table furnishes V, J and clone size, whereas the DNA furnished D and trimming. The table shows tens of thousands of clones, with approximately 88% occurring only once. The ends were cut back, 4 bases at V and 4 bases at J, with 3 bases in the middle. This CDR3 spans 11 amino acids. CDR1 and CDR2 from the germline V gene are MNHEY and SVGAGI. The TCR originated in an older woman with acute or convalescent COVID-19. Sequencing was carried out using peripheral blood. The V call is TRBV6-5, the J call TRBJ2-3; no clear D. The CDR3 region is CASSSPDTQYF. The CDR3, as DNA: TGTGCCAGCAGTTCTCCAGATACGCAGTATTTT.